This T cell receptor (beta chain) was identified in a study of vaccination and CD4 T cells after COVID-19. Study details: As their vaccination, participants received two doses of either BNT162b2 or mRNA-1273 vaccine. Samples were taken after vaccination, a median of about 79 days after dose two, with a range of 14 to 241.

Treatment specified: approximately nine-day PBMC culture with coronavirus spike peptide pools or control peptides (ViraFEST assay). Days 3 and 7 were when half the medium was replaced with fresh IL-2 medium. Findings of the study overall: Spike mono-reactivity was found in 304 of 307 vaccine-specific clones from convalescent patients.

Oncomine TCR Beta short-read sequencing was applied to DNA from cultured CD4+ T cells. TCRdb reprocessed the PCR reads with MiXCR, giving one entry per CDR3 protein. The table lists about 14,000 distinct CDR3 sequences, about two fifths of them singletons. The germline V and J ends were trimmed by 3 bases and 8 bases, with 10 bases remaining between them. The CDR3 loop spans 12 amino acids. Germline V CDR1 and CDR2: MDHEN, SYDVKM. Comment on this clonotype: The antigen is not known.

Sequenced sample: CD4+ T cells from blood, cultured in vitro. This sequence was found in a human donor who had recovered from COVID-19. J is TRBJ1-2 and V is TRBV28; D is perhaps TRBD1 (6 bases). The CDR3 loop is CASSLKGGGYTF. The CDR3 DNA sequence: TGTGCCAGCAGTTTGAAGGGGGGAGGCTACACCTTC.